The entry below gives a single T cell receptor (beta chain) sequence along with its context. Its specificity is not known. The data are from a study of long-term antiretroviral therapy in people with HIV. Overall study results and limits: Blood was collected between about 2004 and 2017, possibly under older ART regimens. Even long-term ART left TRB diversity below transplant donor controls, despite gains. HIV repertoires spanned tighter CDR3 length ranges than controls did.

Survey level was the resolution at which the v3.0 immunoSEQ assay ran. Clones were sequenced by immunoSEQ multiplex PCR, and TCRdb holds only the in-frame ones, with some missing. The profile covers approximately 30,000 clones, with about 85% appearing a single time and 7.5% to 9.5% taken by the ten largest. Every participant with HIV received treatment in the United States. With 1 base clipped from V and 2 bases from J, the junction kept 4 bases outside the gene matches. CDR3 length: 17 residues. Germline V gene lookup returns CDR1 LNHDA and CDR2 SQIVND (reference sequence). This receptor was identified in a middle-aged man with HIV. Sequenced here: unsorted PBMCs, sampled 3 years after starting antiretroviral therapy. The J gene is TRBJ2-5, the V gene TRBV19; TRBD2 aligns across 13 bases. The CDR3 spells CASSIATSGRWQETQYF. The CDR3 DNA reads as TGTGCCAGTAGTATAGCGACTAGCGGGAGGTGGCAAGAGACCCAGTACTTC.